Shown below are 23 T cell receptor beta chains from a single sample sequenced in a study of shared clonotypes between healthy human individuals. Clones were read by immunoSEQ multiplex PCR, and TCRdb kept only the in-frame ones, dropping some. The profile shows about 2.4 million clones, over 85% of them singletons. Sequenced input: naive CD4+ T cells from PBMCs. Subset reported: CD45RA+ positively selected. Every receptor here comes from a man aged 18 to 29 in good health. Some clones in this sample may be carry-over from other donors' samples.

The genes are TRBV6-1 and TRBJ1-2; no firm D call. Germline assignment: CDR1 MNHNS and CDR2 SASEGT. This CDR3 has 16 amino acids. V was cut by 0 bases and J by 8 bases, with 19 bases left in between. The CDR3 loop reads CASSEAHASRMRGYTF. CDR3 in DNA: TGTGCCAGCAGTGAAGCGCACGCGTCGCGGATGAGGGGCTACACCTTC.

This rearrangement joins TRBV2 to TRBJ2-3; TRBD2 aligns across 12 bases. With V trimmed by 6 bases and J by 1 base, 8 bases remained unmatched. The germline V gene has CDR1 SNHLY and CDR2 FYNNEI. This CDR3 contains 17 residues. CDR3 nucleotide sequence: TGTGCCAGCAGATTACTAGCGGGAGGCTCGGGCACAGATACGCAGTATTTT. Translation gives CASRLLAGGSGTDTQYF. Supplemented by reference TRBV2 and TRBJ2-3, the full variable domain reads EPEVTQTPSHQVTQMGQEVILRCVPISNHLYFYWYRQILGQKVEFLVSFYNNEISEKSEIFDDQFSVERPDGSNFTLKIRSTKLEDSAMYFCASRLLAGGSGTDTQYFGPGTRLTVL.

The rearrangement joins TRBV5-1 to TRBJ2-7, with D possibly being TRBD1 (6 bases). There are 14 residues in the CDR3. Germline-derived CDR1 and CDR2 are SGHRS and YFSETQ. V was shortened by 2 bases and J by 3 bases, with 12 bases between the two germline ends. This CDR3 reads CASSLEGQIYEQYF. As DNA, the CDR3 is TGCGCCAGCAGCTTAGAAGGACAGATCTACGAGCAGTACTTC.

The CDR3 reads CASSAQVNYGYTF. In DNA, the CDR3 is TGCGCCAGCAGCGCCCAGGTTAACTATGGCTACACCTTC. The rearrangement joins TRBV5-1 to TRBJ1-2; D is undetermined. CDR1 SGHRS and CDR2 YFSETQ come from the germline V gene. Trimming pared 4 bases from V and 1 base from J, leaving 8 bases between. The length of the CDR3 is 13 residues.

This clone was counted only a few times. The CDR3 DNA reads TGTGCCAGCAGCGTAGATGGATCCGGGAGTCAGCCCCAGCATTTT. Protein: CASSVDGSGSQPQHF. The V and J genes are TRBV9 and TRBJ1-5; D gene unclear. V was trimmed by 0 bases and J by 6 bases, leaving 13 bases between them. From germline, CDR1 is SGDLS and CDR2 YYNGEE. CDR3 length equals 15 residues. Full variable domain (rest looked up from reference TRBV9 and TRBJ1-5): DSGVTQTPKHLITATGQRVTLRCSPRSGDLSVYWYQQSLDQGLQFLIQYYNGEERAKGNILERFSAQQFPDLHSELNLSSLELGDSALYFCASSVDGSGSQPQHFGDGTRLSIL.

This CDR3 reads CASTHQGGSTEQYF. CDR3 coding DNA: TGTGCCAGCACCCACCAGGGCGGGAGCACGGAGCAGTACTTC. This chain uses TRBV28 with TRBJ2-7; 7 nucleotides match TRBD2. This CDR3 has 14 amino acids. V lost 7 bases to trimming and J lost 7 bases; unmatched junction nucleotides: 13. Germline CDR1 reads MDHEN; CDR2 reads SYDVKM.

The chain uses TRBV18 and TRBJ1-3; D possibly corresponds to TRBD1 (5 bases). This CDR3 spans 17 amino acids. Trimming took off 1 base at V and 0 bases at J, with 13 bases between the two ends. Germline assignment: CDR1 KGHSH and CDR2 LQKENI. Here the CDR3 DNA reads TGTGCCAGCTCACCACTCGCCAGGGACTACTCTGGAAACACCATATATTTT. Amino acid sequence: CASSPLARDYSGNTIYF. The entire variable domain, with the rest obtained from reference TRBV18 and TRBJ1-3, is as follows: NAGVMQNPRHLVRRRGQEARLRCSPMKGHSHVYWYRQLPEEGLKFMVYLQKENIIDESGMPKERFSAEFPKEGPSILRIQQVVRGDSAAYFCASSPLARDYSGNTIYFGEGSWLTVV.

V is TRBV5-1 and J is TRBJ1-1; 9 nucleotides match TRBD1. The J segment lost 6 bases and the V segment lost 5 bases, leaving 5 bases of the junction unmatched. Germline V gene sequence: CDR1 SGHRS, CDR2 YFSETQ. The CDR3 loop spans 13 amino acids. CDR3 sequence: CASRATGGAEAFF. The CDR3 nucleotides are TGCGCCAGCAGGGCCACAGGGGGCGCTGAAGCTTTCTTT. Using reference TRBV5-1 and TRBJ1-1 for the parts outside the CDR3, the full variable domain is KAGVTQTPRYLIKTRGQQVTLSCSPISGHRSVSWYQQTPGQGLQFLFEYFSETQRNKGNFPGRFSGRQFSNSRSEMNVSTLELGDSALYLCASRATGGAEAFFGQGTRLTVV.

CDR3: CASSRNRDEQYF. The CDR3 DNA is TGTGCCAGCAGCCGAAATCGGGACGAGCAGTACTTC. This chain uses TRBV7-6 with TRBJ2-7; no clear D. This CDR3 has 12 amino acids. V dropped 5 bases and J dropped 5 bases, with 10 bases sitting between them. Germline loops: CDR1 SGHVS, CDR2 FNYEAQ.

The chain has TRBV9 and TRBJ2-4; weak D call: TRBD1 (7 bases). V was shortened by 0 bases and J by 9 bases, with 13 bases between the two germline ends. Germline V lookup: CDR1 SGDLS, CDR2 YYNGEE. This CDR3 has 14 residues. CDR3 sequence (DNA): TGTGCCAGCAGCGTAGGGCAGGAGGGGGCCATTCAGTACTTC. This encodes CASSVGQEGAIQYF.

The J gene is TRBJ2-7, the V gene TRBV19; 13 nucleotides align to TRBD2. The ends lost 7 bases at V and 3 bases at J; junction bases unmatched: 3. The CDR3 loop spans 14 amino acids. Germline V gene sequence: CDR1 LNHDA, CDR2 SQIVND (reference sequence). The CDR3 nucleotides are TGTGCCAGTACTAGGACTAGCGGGAGCTACGAGCAGTACTTC. Its protein product is CASTRTSGSYEQYF.

The chain links TRBV7-9 to TRBJ2-5; no firm D call. V lost 4 bases and J lost 5, with 14 bases in between. Germline loops: CDR1 SEHNR, CDR2 FQNEAQ (reference sequence). CDR3 length: 14 amino acids. As DNA, the CDR3 is TGTGCCAGCAGCTCTTCGTTCAAGAGGGAGACCCAGTACTTC. Translation: CASSSSFKRETQYF.

The V and J genes are TRBV28 and TRBJ1-4; TRBD1 might be the D (6 bases). Trimming took 6 bases from V and 8 from J, leaving 13 bases between them. The CDR3 contains 13 residues. Germline-derived CDR1 and CDR2 are MDHEN and SYDVKM. The CDR3 nucleotides are TGTGCCAGCAGGGACAGACCCGAAGAAAAACTGTTTTTT. Amino acid sequence: CASRDRPEEKLFF.

The chain joins TRBV6-6 to TRBJ1-1; D not resolved. The V end lost 0 bases, the J end lost 0 bases, and 8 bases lay between the germline ends. The CDR3 totals 15 residues. Germline CDR1 MNHNY, CDR2 SVGAGI (reference sequence). CDR3 sequence (DNA): TGTGCCAGCAGTTACTCGATGTGGGTGAACACTGAAGCTTTCTTT. Translating gives CASSYSMWVNTEAFF.

The V gene is TRBV6-5, the J gene TRBJ1-1; unclear D gene. This CDR3 is 15 amino acids long. CDR1 and CDR2 from the germline V gene are MNHEY and SVGAGI. The V gene lost 6 bases and the J gene lost 5 bases, with 19 bases spanning the gap. CDR3 loop: CASRSRDSSGTEAFF. CDR3 DNA sequence: TGTGCCAGCAGATCGCGGGATTCGAGTGGGACTGAAGCTTTCTTT.

Regarding this clone: This CDR3 is also generated by other DNA sequences in the sample. J is TRBJ2-3 and V is TRBV14; D is ambiguous. CDR1 and CDR2 (germline): SGHDN, FVKESK. The CDR3 has 11 amino acids. Trimming removed 3 bases at V and 5 bases at J, with 3 bases between. This CDR3 reads CASSQGDTQYF. CDR3 DNA sequence: TGTGCCAGCAGCCAGGGAGATACGCAGTATTTT.

The chain joins TRBV9 to TRBJ1-2; D ambiguous. Per the germline V gene, CDR1 is SGDLS and CDR2 is YYNGEE. Trimming stripped 4 bases from V and 2 bases from J, with 18 bases between. The CDR3 is 16 residues long. CDR3 nucleotide sequence: TGTGCCAGCAGCCGGGGAGGCACCCAACCCAACTATGGCTACACCTTC. Protein: CASSRGGTQPNYGYTF.

A remark on this clone: The junction differs from germline at one of its ends, possibly a read error. This chain connects TRBV5-8 to TRBJ2-4; a weak D match, TRBD2 (5 bases). Germline V gene sequence: CDR1 SGHTS, CDR2 YDEGEE. This CDR3 is 12 amino acids long. The CDR3 DNA reads TGTGCCAGCAGCCTGGACGGTCAATCGAGGGCCTTC. The encoded protein is CASSLDGQSRAF.

CDR3 amino acids: CASSTQREGGWYTF. The CDR3 bases are TGTGCCAGCAGTACGCAGAGGGAGGGGGGGTGGTACACCTTC. The chain joins TRBV6-6 to TRBJ1-2; perhaps TRBD1 as D (6 bases). The CDR3 spans 14 residues. Germline CDR1 reads MNHNY; CDR2 reads SVGAGI (reference sequence). V was trimmed by 5 bases and J by 11 bases, leaving 21 bases between them.

This sequence joins TRBV7-2 and TRBJ2-3; D may be TRBD2 (5 bases). Looked up from germline, CDR1 is SGHTA and CDR2 is FQGNSA. Trimming cost V 4 bases and J 5 bases, with 10 bases left between them. The CDR3 consists of 13 residues. The CDR3 region is CASSSGLGDTQYF. The CDR3 DNA follows: TGTGCCAGCAGCTCCGGACTGGGAGATACGCAGTATTTT.

V gene TRBV2 combines with J gene TRBJ1-4; D possibly corresponds to TRBD1 (6 bases). V gave up 4 bases and J gave up 4 bases, with 13 bases separating them. The CDR3 contains 15 residues. Germline loops: CDR1 SNHLY, CDR2 FYNNEI. The CDR3 DNA reads as TGTGCCAGCAGTGGAGTGGGGGCAAGTAATGAAAAACTGTTTTTT. Its protein product is CASSGVGASNEKLFF.

V usage is TRBV20-1 and J usage is TRBJ2-3, with D hard to call. CDR1 DFQATT and CDR2 SNEGSKA come from the germline V gene (reference sequence). This CDR3 has 10 amino acids. Here the CDR3 DNA reads TGCAGGGTCATTTCAGATACGCAGTATTTT. Protein: CRVISDTQYF.

The chain has TRBV23-1 and TRBJ2-1; D remains unclear. TRBV23-1 is flagged as an ORF with uncertain function. The CDR3 runs to 18 residues. Trimming removed 2 bases from V and 1 base from J, with 18 bases in between. CDR3 bases: TGCGCCAGCAGTCAAGATCTTCCCAGGCGCAGGTCCTACAATGAGCAGTTCTTC. It yields the protein CASSQDLPRRRSYNEQFF.